This T cell receptor beta chain was sequenced in a study of Graves' ophthalmopathy and Graves' hyperthyroidism. Study-wide background: Sampling took place at initial diagnosis, with peripheral blood obtained before any treatment. Regarding the study as a whole: Ophthalmopathy and stable hyperthyroidism were discriminated by a 13-signature model, with around 88% sensitivity and about 82% specificity. A majority of expanded thyroid clonotypes exceeding 0.001 frequency were likewise present in blood.

In its sample, this clonotype was seen many times. Antigen: not known. The V and J ends lost 4 bases and 3 bases, in that order; junction bases with no gene match: 20. The CDR3 contains 20 residues. Germline CDR1 is MRHNA and CDR2 is SNTAGT. Amplification from RNA transcripts yielded the TCR beta CDR3 regions. Second-round multiplex PCR came after a first-round RT-PCR that employed HTBI primers. TCRdb reanalysed the multiplex PCR reads using MiXCR and keeps one entry per CDR3 protein. This table has roughly 610,000 distinct CDR3 sequences, about 20% appearing once. The chain links TRBV6-4 to TRBJ2-7, with 11 bases identical to TRBD1. This sequence was found in a woman aged 18-29 years with stable Graves' hyperthyroidism. Some clones in this sample may be carry-over from other donors' samples. Material: peripheral blood. The CDR3 sequence is CASSGGRLSSGTGGFYEQYF. The CDR3 DNA follows: TGTGCCAGCAGTGGAGGGAGGTTAAGCTCGGGGACAGGGGGTTTCTACGAGCAGTACTTC.